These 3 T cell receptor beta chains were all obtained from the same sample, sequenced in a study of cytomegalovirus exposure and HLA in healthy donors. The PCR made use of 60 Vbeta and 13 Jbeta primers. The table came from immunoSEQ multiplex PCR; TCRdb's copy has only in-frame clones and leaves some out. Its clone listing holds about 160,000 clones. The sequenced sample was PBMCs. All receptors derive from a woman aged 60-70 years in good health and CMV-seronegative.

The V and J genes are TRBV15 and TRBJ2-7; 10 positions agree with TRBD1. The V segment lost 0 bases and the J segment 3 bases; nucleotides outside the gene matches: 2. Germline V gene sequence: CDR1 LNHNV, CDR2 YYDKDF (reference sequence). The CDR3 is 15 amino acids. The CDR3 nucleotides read TGTGCCACCAGCAGAGAGGGACAGGGGATCTACGAGCAGTACTTC. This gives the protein CATSREGQGIYEQYF.

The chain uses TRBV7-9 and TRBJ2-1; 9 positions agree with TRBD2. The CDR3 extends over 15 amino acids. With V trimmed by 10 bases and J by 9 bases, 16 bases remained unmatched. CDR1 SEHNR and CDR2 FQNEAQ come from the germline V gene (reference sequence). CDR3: CATTYYSGSQGEQFF. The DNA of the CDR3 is TGTGCCACTACCTACTATAGCGGGAGCCAGGGTGAGCAGTTCTTC.

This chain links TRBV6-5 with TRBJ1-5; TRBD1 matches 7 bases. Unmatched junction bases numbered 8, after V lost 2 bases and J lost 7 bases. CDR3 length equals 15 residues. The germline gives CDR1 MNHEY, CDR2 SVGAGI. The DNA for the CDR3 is TGTGCCAGCAGTTACGACGCGCGACAGGGCCAGCCCCAGCATTTT. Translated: CASSYDARQGQPQHF.